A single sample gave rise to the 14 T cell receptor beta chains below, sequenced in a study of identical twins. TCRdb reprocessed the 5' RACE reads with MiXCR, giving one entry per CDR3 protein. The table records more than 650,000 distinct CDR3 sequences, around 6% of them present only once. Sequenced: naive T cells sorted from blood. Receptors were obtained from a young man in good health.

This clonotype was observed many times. CDR3 DNA: TGTGCCAGCAGTGAAATTCGACTAAAAAACAATGAGCAGTTCTTC. Translating it yields CASSEIRLKNNEQFF. The chain links TRBV6-1 to TRBJ2-1; TRBD2 might be the D (5 bases). V lost 2 bases and J lost 5, with 13 bases in between. The CDR3 length is 15 residues. CDR1 is MNHNS and CDR2 is SASEGT in the germline V gene.

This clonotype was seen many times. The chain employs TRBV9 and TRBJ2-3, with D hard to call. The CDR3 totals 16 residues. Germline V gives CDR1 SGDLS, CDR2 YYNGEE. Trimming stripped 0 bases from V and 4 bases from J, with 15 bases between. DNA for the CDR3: TGTGCCAGCAGCGTAGGTCCCGCCGGCAGTTCAGATACGCAGTATTTT. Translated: CASSVGPAGSSDTQYF. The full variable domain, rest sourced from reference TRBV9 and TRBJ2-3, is DSGVTQTPKHLITATGQRVTLRCSPRSGDLSVYWYQQSLDQGLQFLIQYYNGEERAKGNILERFSAQQFPDLHSELNLSSLELGDSALYFCASSVGPAGSSDTQYFGPGTRLTVL.

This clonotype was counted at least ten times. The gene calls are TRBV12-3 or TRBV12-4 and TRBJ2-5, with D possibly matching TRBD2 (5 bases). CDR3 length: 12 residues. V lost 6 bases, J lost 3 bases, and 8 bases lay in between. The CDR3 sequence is CASSPGEETQYF. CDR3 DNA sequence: TGTGCCAGCAGCCCCGGGGAAGAGACCCAGTACTTC.

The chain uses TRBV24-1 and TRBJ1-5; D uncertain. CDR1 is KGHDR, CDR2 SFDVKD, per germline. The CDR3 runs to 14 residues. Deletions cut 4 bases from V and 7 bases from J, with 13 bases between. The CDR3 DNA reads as TGTGCCACCAGTGACCCCCGGACTGTCCAGCCCCAGCATTTT. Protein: CATSDPRTVQPQHF.

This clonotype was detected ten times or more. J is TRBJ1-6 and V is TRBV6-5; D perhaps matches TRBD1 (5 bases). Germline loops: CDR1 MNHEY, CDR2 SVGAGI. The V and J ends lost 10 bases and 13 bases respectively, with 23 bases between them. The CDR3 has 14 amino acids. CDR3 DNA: TGTGCCACACGCTACGGGACGGCCGATTTTCCCCTCCACTTT. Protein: CATRYGTADFPLHF.

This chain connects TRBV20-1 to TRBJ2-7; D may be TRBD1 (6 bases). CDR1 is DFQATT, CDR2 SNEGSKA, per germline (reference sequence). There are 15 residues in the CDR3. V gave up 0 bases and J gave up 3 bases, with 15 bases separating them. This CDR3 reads CSARDPGQQYYEQYF. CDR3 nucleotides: TGCAGTGCTAGAGATCCAGGACAGCAATACTACGAGCAGTACTTC.

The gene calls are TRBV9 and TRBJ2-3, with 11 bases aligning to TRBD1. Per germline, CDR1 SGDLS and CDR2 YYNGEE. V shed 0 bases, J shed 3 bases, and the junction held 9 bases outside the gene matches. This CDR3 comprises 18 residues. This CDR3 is CASSVAARGQGATDTQYF. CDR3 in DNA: TGTGCCAGCAGCGTAGCCGCCAGAGGACAGGGGGCTACAGATACGCAGTATTTT.

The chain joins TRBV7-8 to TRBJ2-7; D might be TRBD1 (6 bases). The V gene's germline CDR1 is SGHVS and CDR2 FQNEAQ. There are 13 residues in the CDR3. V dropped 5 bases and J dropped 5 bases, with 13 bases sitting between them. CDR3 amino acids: CASSLIGGDEQYV. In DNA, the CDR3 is TGTGCCAGCAGCCTGATAGGGGGAGACGAGCAGTACGTC.

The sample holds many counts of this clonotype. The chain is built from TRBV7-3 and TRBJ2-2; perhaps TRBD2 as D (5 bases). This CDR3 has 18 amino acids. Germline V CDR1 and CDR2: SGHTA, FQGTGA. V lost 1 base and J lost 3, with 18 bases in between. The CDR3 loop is CASSLMPGPLEDTGELFF. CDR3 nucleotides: TGTGCCAGCAGCTTAATGCCCGGCCCTCTGGAGGACACCGGGGAGCTGTTTTTT.

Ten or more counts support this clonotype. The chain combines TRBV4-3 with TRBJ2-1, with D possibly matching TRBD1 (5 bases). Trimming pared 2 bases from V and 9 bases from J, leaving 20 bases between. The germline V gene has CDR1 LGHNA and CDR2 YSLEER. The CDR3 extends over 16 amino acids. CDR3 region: CASSQKGAPSPPEQFF. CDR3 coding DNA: TGCGCCAGCAGCCAAAAAGGGGCACCTTCTCCTCCTGAGCAGTTCTTC.

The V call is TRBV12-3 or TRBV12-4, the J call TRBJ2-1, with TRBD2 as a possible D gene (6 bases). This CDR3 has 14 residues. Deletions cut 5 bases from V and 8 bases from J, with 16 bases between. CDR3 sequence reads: CASSGGTPWDEQFF. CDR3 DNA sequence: TGTGCCAGCAGTGGGGGGACTCCTTGGGATGAGCAGTTCTTC.

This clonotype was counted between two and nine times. This chain's CDR3 is CASSLDRGGLTDTQYF. In DNA form, the CDR3 reads TGTGCCAGCAGTTTAGACCGAGGGGGCTTGACAGATACGCAGTATTTT. The genes are TRBV12-3 or TRBV12-4 and TRBJ2-3; TRBD1 aligns across 7 bases. Unmatched junction bases numbered 7, after V lost 1 base and J lost 3 bases. This CDR3 has 16 amino acids.

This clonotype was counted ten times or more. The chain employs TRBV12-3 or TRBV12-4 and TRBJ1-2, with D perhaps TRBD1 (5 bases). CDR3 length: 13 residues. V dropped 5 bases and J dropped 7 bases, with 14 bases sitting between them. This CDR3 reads CASSITGSSGYTF. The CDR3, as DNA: TGTGCCAGCAGTATTACAGGATCCTCTGGCTACACCTTC.

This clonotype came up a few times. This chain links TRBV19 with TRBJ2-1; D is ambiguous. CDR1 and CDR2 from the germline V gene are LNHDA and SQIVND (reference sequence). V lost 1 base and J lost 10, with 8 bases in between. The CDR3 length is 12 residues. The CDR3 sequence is CASSIAAEEQFF. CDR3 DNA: TGTGCCAGTAGTATAGCTGCGGAAGAGCAGTTCTTC.